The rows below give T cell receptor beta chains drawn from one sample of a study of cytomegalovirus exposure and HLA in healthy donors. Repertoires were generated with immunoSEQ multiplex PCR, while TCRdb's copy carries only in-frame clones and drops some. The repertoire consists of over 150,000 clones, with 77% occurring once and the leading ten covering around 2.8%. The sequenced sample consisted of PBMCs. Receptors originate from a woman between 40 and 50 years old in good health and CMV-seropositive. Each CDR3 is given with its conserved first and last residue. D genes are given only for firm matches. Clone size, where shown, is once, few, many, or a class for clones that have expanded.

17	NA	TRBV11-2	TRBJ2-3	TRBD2	TGTGCCAGCAGCCCAAAGAGGAGCGGGGGGGCTACAGATACGCAGTATTTT	CASSPKRSGGATDTQYF
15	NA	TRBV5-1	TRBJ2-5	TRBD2	TGCGCCAGCAGCTTGGAGCCGGGAGGACGAGAGACCCAGTACTTC	CASSLEPGGRETQYF
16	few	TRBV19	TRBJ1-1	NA	TGTGCCAGTAGCATCAGGGGATTCAGGCGGAACACTGAAGCTTTCTTT	CASSIRGFRRNTEAFF
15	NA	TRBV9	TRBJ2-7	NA	TGTGCCAGCAGCGTAGAAGGACTCCCCTCCTACGAGCAGTACTTC	CASSVEGLPSYEQYF
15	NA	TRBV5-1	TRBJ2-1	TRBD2	TGCGCCAGCAGCCTGACTAGCGGGGTTGTTAACGAGCAGTTCTTC	CASSLTSGVVNEQFF
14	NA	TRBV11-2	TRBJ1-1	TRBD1	TGTGCCAGCAGCCCCGGAACAGGGGGCACTGAAGCTTTCTTT	CASSPGTGGTEAFF
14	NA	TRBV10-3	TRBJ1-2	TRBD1	TGTGCCATCAGTGAGACAGGGGGGAACTATGGCTACACCTTC	CAISETGGNYGYTF
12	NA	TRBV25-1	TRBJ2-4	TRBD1	TGTGCCAGCGCGGGACAGGGAAACATTCAGTACTTC	CASAGQGNIQYF
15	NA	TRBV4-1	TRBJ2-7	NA	TGCGCCAGCAACCAAGAGGCGGCGGGATTCTACGAGCAGTACTTC	CASNQEAAGFYEQYF
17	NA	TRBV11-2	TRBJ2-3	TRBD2	TGTGCCAGCAGCTCGGGACTAGCGGGGGGAAGCACAGATACGCAGTATTTT	CASSSGLAGGSTDTQYF
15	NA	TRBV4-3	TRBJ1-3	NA	TGCGCCAGCAGCCAAGATACCCAGGGTAGGGACACCATATATTTT	CASSQDTQGRDTIYF
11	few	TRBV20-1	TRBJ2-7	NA	TGCAGTGCTAGACTGGACACTCGGGAGTACTTC	CSARLDTREYF
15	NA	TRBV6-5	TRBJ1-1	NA	TGTGCCAGCAGTTACTCGATAGGAGGAAACACTGAAGCTTTCTTT	CASSYSIGGNTEAFF
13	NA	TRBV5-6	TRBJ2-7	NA	TGTGCCAGCAGCTTCCAGGGTTCCTACGAGCAGTACTTC	CASSFQGSYEQYF
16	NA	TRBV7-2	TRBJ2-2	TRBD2	TGTGCCAGCAGCGTCTTAGCGGGGGTGACTACCGGGGAGCTGTTTTTT	CASSVLAGVTTGELFF
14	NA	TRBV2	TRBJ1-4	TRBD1	TGTGCCAGCAGGCCCGGGACAGCATCTGAAAAACTGTTTTTT	CASRPGTASEKLFF
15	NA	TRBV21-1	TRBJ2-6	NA	TGTGCCAGCAGAAAACAGGTTTATGGGGCCAACGTCCTGACTTTC	CASRKQVYGANVLTF